A single sample is the source of the 11 T cell receptor beta chains below, sequenced in a study of cytomegalovirus exposure and HLA in healthy donors. The PCR made use of 60 Vbeta and 13 Jbeta primers. The protocol was immunoSEQ multiplex PCR, while the TCRdb copy is restricted to in-frame clones and leaves out a portion. The repertoire consists of approximately 120,000 clones, with roughly 82% occurring once and the leading ten covering 13%. Material for sequencing was PBMCs. The receptors here all came from a woman aged 40 to 49 in good health and CMV-seropositive.

V is TRBV6-1 and J is TRBJ2-1, with a possible D match to TRBD1 (6 bases). Germline V CDR1 and CDR2: MNHNS, SASEGT. V lost 7 bases, J lost 6 bases, and 7 bases lay in between. The CDR3 runs 11 residues. The CDR3 bases are TGTGCCAGCATGGACAGCAATGAGCAGTTCTTC. Its protein is CASMDSNEQFF.

This clone was counted a few times. The chain links TRBV20-1 to TRBJ2-7; TRBD1 might be the D (5 bases). V dropped 7 bases and J dropped 3 bases, with 10 bases sitting between them. This CDR3 has 11 residues. The germline V gene encodes CDR1 DFQATT and CDR2 SNEGSKA (reference sequence). CDR3 in DNA: TGCAGTGTCGACAGAGACTACGAGCAGTACTTC. This translates into CSVDRDYEQYF.

This chain connects TRBV30 to TRBJ2-3, with 10 nucleotides matching TRBD2. Germline V gene lookup returns CDR1 GTSNPN and CDR2 SVGIG (reference sequence). J lost 3 bases, V lost 0 bases, and 18 bases had no gene match. There are 20 residues in the CDR3. The CDR3 is CAWSVGVGFRLAGATDTQYF. The CDR3 nucleotides read TGTGCCTGGAGTGTAGGGGTGGGCTTCCGGCTAGCGGGAGCAACAGATACGCAGTATTTT.

This chain links TRBV28 with TRBJ2-3; 8 bases are a match to TRBD1. CDR1 and CDR2 (germline): MDHEN, SYDVKM. The CDR3 totals 15 residues. The junction had 10 bases not matched to a gene; V was cut back by 6 bases and J by 5 bases. The CDR3 bases are TGTGCCAGCAGAACAGGGGGTTCCCGAGTAGATACGCAGTATTTT. Encoded protein: CASRTGGSRVDTQYF.

The chain joins TRBV19 to TRBJ1-1; weak D call: TRBD1 (5 bases). Germline V lookup: CDR1 LNHDA, CDR2 SQIVND (reference sequence). This CDR3 has 15 amino acids. V lost 7 bases, J lost 4 bases, and 19 bases lay in between. CDR3: CASNGGAFRSTEAFF. CDR3 sequence (DNA): TGTGCCAGTAATGGTGGGGCCTTTCGGAGCACTGAAGCTTTCTTT.

The chain recombines TRBV6-1 with TRBJ2-5; TRBD2 agrees at 10 bases. Germline CDR1 is MNHNS and CDR2 is SASEGT. V lost 5 bases to trimming and J lost 4 bases; unmatched junction nucleotides: 4. The CDR3 runs to 14 residues. The CDR3 region is CASSSSGRGETQYF. In nucleotides, the CDR3 is TGTGCCAGCAGTTCCAGCGGGAGGGGAGAGACCCAGTACTTC.

The chain couples TRBV11-2 to TRBJ1-5; TRBD1 matches at 8 bases. Germline trimming cut 4 bases from V and 7 bases from J; bases unmatched to any gene: 3. This CDR3 has 13 amino acids. Germline values: CDR1 SGHAT, CDR2 FQNNGV. The DNA of the CDR3 is TGTGCCAGCAGCTCAGGGGGCGGACAGCCCCAGCATTTT. This translates into CASSSGGGQPQHF.

J is TRBJ2-5 and V is TRBV27; 12 bases agree with TRBD2. TRBJ2-7 explains the end of the DNA better; the J call may be wrong. The CDR3 has 16 residues. CDR1 is MNHEY and CDR2 is SMNVEV in the germline V gene (reference sequence). CDR3 coding DNA: TGTGCCAGCAGACTAGCTGGGACTAGCGGGTCCTACGAGCAGTACTTC. Its protein product is CASRLAGTSGSYEQYF.

This rearrangement joins TRBV28 to TRBJ1-2, with D maybe TRBD1 (5 bases). The CDR3 loop spans 16 amino acids. Trimming removed 3 bases at V and 0 bases at J, with 14 bases between. From germline, CDR1 is MDHEN and CDR2 SYDVKM. This chain's CDR3 is CASSFRGRRSNYGYTF. The CDR3 coding sequence is TGTGCCAGCAGTTTTAGGGGTAGAAGATCTAACTATGGCTACACCTTC.

The table lists this clone with a count of one. J is TRBJ1-3 and V is TRBV6-1; D call uncertain. Germline assignment: CDR1 MNHNS and CDR2 SASEGT. V was clipped by 8 bases and J by 0 bases, with 11 bases between them. This CDR3 contains 14 residues. CDR3 DNA sequence: TGTGCCAGCGGAGCATCGAACTCTGGAAACACCATATATTTT. Translation gives CASGASNSGNTIYF.

The V call is TRBV7-8, the J call TRBJ1-2, with D perhaps matching TRBD1 (5 bases). The V end was cut by 5 bases, the J end by 4 bases, with 17 bases between. CDR1 is SGHVS, CDR2 FQNEAQ, per germline. The CDR3 runs to 15 residues. This CDR3 reads CASSPWPRGGYGYTF. Here the CDR3 DNA reads TGTGCCAGCAGCCCATGGCCGAGGGGAGGCTATGGCTACACCTTC.